The clone carrying this T cell receptor (beta chain) has only a few counts. Germline V gene sequence: CDR1 SQVTM, CDR2 ANQGSEA. The CDR3 totals 10 residues. Trimming shortened V by 4 bases and J by 7 bases, and 4 bases separated the two germline ends. Time point described: patch test 2, 6 weeks after DPC sensitization. The treatment: therapeutic diphenylcyclopropenone sensitization with weekly scalp DPC. Donors, patients with alopecia ranging from 18 to 70 years old and judged suitable for DPC, provided samples. The sample belongs to a study of human T cells and chemical hapten exposure. Study at large: Largely, small differences in pooled library volume made per-sample TCR yields vary.

Unique molecular identifiers were linked by the library to individual cDNA molecules. Via MiXCR, TCRdb re-called the RACE reads, giving one row per CDR3 protein. The sample holds some 100,000 distinct CDR3 sequences, around 9.3% seen once. This receptor was identified in a woman in her thirties or forties with alopecia areata. Some clones in this sample may be carry-over from other donors' samples. The material was whole blood, obtained in connection with sensitization to the hapten diphenylcyclopropenone (DPC). V is TRBV29-1 and J is TRBJ2-2; D call uncertain. The CDR3 sequence: CSVGVGELFF. In nucleotides, the CDR3 is TGCAGCGTTGGAGTCGGGGAGCTGTTTTTT.